Below are 11 T cell receptor beta chains sequenced from a single sample in a study of regulatory T cells in long-lasting Graves disease. Stated time point: persistent/refractory GD, antithyroid drugs over 5 years with positive TRAb. The TCR library was made from RNA extracted from PBMCs. Researchers made TCR beta libraries by using iRepertoire HTBI primers and running Arm-PCR on CDR3 regions. MiXCR, applied by TCRdb to the multiplex PCR reads, yields one record per CDR3 protein. The repertoire holds under 500,000 distinct CDR3 sequences, with around 20% as singletons. Sample: peripheral blood mononuclear cells (PBMCs), taken when the disease was refractory, from a patient treated with antithyroid drugs. These receptors originate from a female donor with Graves disease.

This clonotype was counted at least ten times. This chain uses TRBV11-1 with TRBJ1-1; D is possibly TRBD1 (6 bases). The CDR3 totals 16 residues. Germline CDR1 SGHAT, CDR2 FQDESV (reference sequence). Trimming stripped 5 bases from V and 4 bases from J, with 20 bases between. The CDR3 nucleotides are TGTGCCAGCAGCACAGGGCCCGGGGAGGGCGGCACTGAAGCTTTCTTT. The encoded protein is CASSTGPGEGGTEAFF.

This clonotype has a handful of counts. The CDR3 reads CSARKGPGQSTYEQYF. CDR3 DNA: TGCAGTGCTAGAAAGGGACCGGGGCAGTCGACCTACGAGCAGTACTTC. The chain carries TRBV20-1 and TRBJ2-7, with D possibly being TRBD1 or TRBD2 (5 bases each). The CDR3 is 16 amino acids. Germline V lookup: CDR1 DFQATT, CDR2 SNEGSKA (reference sequence). Deletions cut 2 bases from V and 2 bases from J, with 19 bases between.

The gene calls are TRBV28 and TRBJ2-3; 9 nucleotides line up with TRBD1. The CDR3 sequence is 15 residues long. Germline CDR1 reads MDHEN; CDR2 reads SYDVKM. V was pared by 5 bases and J by 8 bases, with 11 bases of the junction left unmatched. CDR3 in amino acids: CASSSWDRATGTQYF. The CDR3 DNA reads as TGTGCCAGCAGTAGCTGGGACAGGGCGACTGGTACGCAGTATTTT.

This clonotype showed up just a few times. V usage is TRBV5-1 and J usage is TRBJ2-7, with D perhaps matching TRBD1 (5 bases). Trimming took 0 bases from V and 6 from J, leaving 16 bases between them. This CDR3 contains 15 residues. From germline, CDR1 is SGHRS and CDR2 YFSETQ. The CDR3, as DNA: TGCGCCAGCAGCTTGGGTGGGCAGGGTCAGCGCGAGCAGTACTTC. This codes for CASSLGGQGQREQYF.

The chain combines TRBV12-3 or TRBV12-4 with TRBJ2-3; 8 nucleotides match TRBD2. There are 14 residues in the CDR3. Trimming removed 11 bases from V and 2 bases from J; junction bases left unmatched: 9. CDR3 residues: CASNPAGVTDTQYF. CDR3 coding DNA: TGTGCCTCTAATCCAGCGGGAGTCACAGATACGCAGTATTTT.

This clonotype was seen more than once but under ten times. The rearrangement joins TRBV7-2 to TRBJ1-5, with D possibly TRBD1 on 6 matching bases. Germline lookup yields CDR1 SGHTA and CDR2 FQGNSA. V was trimmed by 1 base and J by 3 bases, leaving 16 bases between them. CDR3 length equals 17 residues. As DNA, the CDR3 is TGTGCCAGCAGCTTAGTCGGCCAGGGGTGGATCAATCAGCCCCAGCATTTT. This sequence encodes CASSLVGQGWINQPQHF.

This chain links TRBV7-9 with TRBJ1-2; D is ambiguous. The CDR3 sequence is 13 residues long. Trimming pared 5 bases from V and 4 bases from J, leaving 11 bases between. CDR1 is SEHNR, CDR2 FQNEAQ, per germline (reference sequence). CDR3 protein: CASSRMDGYGYTF. The CDR3, as DNA: TGTGCCAGCAGCCGCATGGACGGCTATGGCTACACCTTC.

Ten or more counts support this clonotype. This chain links TRBV7-9 with TRBJ2-2; 7 nucleotides match TRBD2. The CDR3 totals 14 residues. Germline lookup yields CDR1 SEHNR and CDR2 FQNEAQ (reference sequence). The ends lost 11 bases at V and 4 bases at J; junction bases unmatched: 10. The CDR3 loop is CAGSEAGTTGELFF. The CDR3 bases are TGTGCCGGGTCGGAAGCGGGAACCACCGGGGAGCTGTTTTTT.

The chain couples TRBV19 to TRBJ1-1; D possibly corresponds to TRBD1 (6 bases). Germline assignment: CDR1 LNHDA and CDR2 SQIVND (reference sequence). V dropped 6 bases and J dropped 0 bases, with 20 bases sitting between them. The CDR3 consists of 17 residues. The CDR3 region has the DNA TGTGCCAGTAGAGCCACCCGACAGGAAGGGATGAACACTGAAGCTTTCTTT. Protein product: CASRATRQEGMNTEAFF.

In this sample, this clonotype turned up many times. This chain joins TRBV6-5 and TRBJ2-7, with 11 nucleotides matching TRBD2. CDR1 is MNHEY and CDR2 is SVGAGI in the germline V gene. The V gene end was trimmed by 4 bases and the J gene end by 3 bases; junction bases not matched to a gene: 5. This CDR3 has 15 amino acids. The CDR3: CASSFLAGGDYEQYF. The CDR3 DNA sequence: TGTGCCAGCAGTTTCCTAGCGGGAGGTGACTACGAGCAGTACTTC.

This clonotype was seen many times. V is TRBV2 and J is TRBJ2-7, with 9 bases matching TRBD1. After removal of 7 bases from V and 7 bases from J, the junction contained 11 bases not matched to a gene. The CDR3 has 14 amino acids. The V gene's germline CDR1 is SNHLY and CDR2 FYNNEI. CDR3: CASKPGTGRGEQYF. DNA of the CDR3: TGTGCCAGCAAGCCCGGGACAGGGCGGGGTGAGCAGTACTTC.